This T cell receptor (beta chain) was documented in a study of blood T cell repertoires in COVID-19 (dated by TCRdb to 2018 to 2021). Background for the entire study: The collaborator samples originated in the United States, Italy and Spain and spanned the acute and convalescent phases of COVID-19. The material from the prospective study consisted of cDNA or gDNA derived from T cells, B-cell-depleted T cells, or PBMCs. Subjects who had been exposed to COVID-19, were actively infected with it, or had recovered from it provided the deeply sampled blood TCRbeta repertoires that made up the dataset. The repertoires were released in a freely available public database meant as a resource for research on the immune response to SARS-CoV-2. Samples were obtained from the ongoing ImmuneRACE study (first 160 participants) and from roughly 1,300 subjects provided by 6 global collaborators. Sample metadata almost always included a de-identified subject ID, COVID-19 status, age in years and sex. HLA class I and class II types, where available, came from metadata supplied by the sample provider rather than from assay-based typing.

TCRbeta CDR3 regions were amplified from genomic DNA by means of the immunoSEQ Assay, a bias-controlled multiplex PCR. The study's processing was this. The number of nucleated cells in each sample was estimated from the amplification of reference gene primers within the assay. To quantify the absolute abundance of each unique TCRbeta CDR3 rearrangement, sequence reads were collapsed and filtered. Productive Simpson clonality was computed per sample as the square root of Simpson's diversity index over productive rearrangements. TCRdb provides this immuneACCESS table in a form limited to in-frame rearrangements. Some clones are lacking; in checked studies, under half of them reflect an unresolved V gene, and why the rest are absent is not known. That table is the source of V, J and clone size, and D and trimming were worked out from the DNA. This sample gives around 12,000 clones in total; approximately 91% of them show up just once. The leading ten clones occupy about 22% of the sample.

Sequences MNHEY (CDR1) and SVGAGI (CDR2) are obtained from the germline V gene. The CDR3, cysteine through phenylalanine, is 14 amino acids long. The CDR3 DNA has 42 bases and is translated from base 1. Cut back by 6 bases and 5 bases, the V and J ends lie 13 bases apart. General study outcomes and caveats: How much clinical and demographic metadata was included differed by source and by participant, and the metadata was provided uncurated.

This clone has a handful of counts. Its antigen is currently not known. Within one base of it there is no much larger clone, and no base qualities were kept. Collaborating institutions collected whole blood in K2EDTA tubes following their own protocols. For TCRbeta analysis, collaborators shipped samples in one of three forms: frozen whole blood, isolated PBMCs, or DNA extracted from either of those sample types. Source material: peripheral blood. The receptor's source is a woman in her sixties with active COVID-19. This sequence uses TRBV6-5 and TRBJ2-2; the D gene is perhaps TRBD1, on 7 matching bases. The CDR3: CASRRQGGTGELFF. Read as DNA, the sequence is TGTGCCAGCAGGAGACAGGGAGGTACCGGGGAGCTGTTTTTT.